Listed here are 2 T cell receptor beta chains from one sample, sequenced in a study of CD8 T cells in Susac syndrome. RNA, at about 0.45 to 1 ug, was reverse transcribed with random hexamers. From the immunoSEQ multiplex PCR reads, TCRdb called clonotypes with MiXCR, one entry per CDR3 protein. The data hold about 140,000 distinct CDR3 sequences, with approximately 95% observed a single time. Sequenced: CD4+ T cells from PBMCs. The receptors come from a human donor with Susac syndrome.

The V and J genes are TRBV4-1 and TRBJ1-2; 8 bases map to TRBD1. After removal of 3 bases from V and 4 bases from J, the junction contained 7 bases not matched to a gene. The CDR3 has 15 residues. The germline CDR1 and CDR2 sequences are MGHRA and YSYEKL. The CDR3 here is CASSHGQGALYGYTF. The CDR3 coding sequence is TGCGCCAGCAGCCACGGACAGGGAGCCCTCTATGGCTACACCTTC.

This chain links TRBV9 with TRBJ2-3; D call uncertain. V lost 0 bases, J lost 4 bases, and 6 bases lay in between. CDR1 is SGDLS, CDR2 YYNGEE, per germline. The CDR3 covers 13 residues. CDR3 DNA sequence: TGTGCCAGCAGCGTAGCCTACTCAGATACGCAGTATTTT. It codes for CASSVAYSDTQYF. The full variable domain, completed using reference TRBV9 and TRBJ2-3, is DSGVTQTPKHLITATGQRVTLRCSPRSGDLSVYWYQQSLDQGLQFLIQYYNGEERAKGNILERFSAQQFPDLHSELNLSSLELGDSALYFCASSVAYSDTQYFGPGTRLTVL.